This T cell receptor (beta chain) was sequenced in a study of blood T cell repertoires in COVID-19 (dated by TCRdb to 2018 to 2020). Some background on the complete study: The collaborator samples originated in the United States, Italy and Spain and spanned the acute and convalescent phases of COVID-19. The repertoires were made available in a free public database intended to serve as a resource for research on the immune response to SARS-CoV-2. The sample metadata nearly always contained a de-identified subject ID, COVID-19 status, age in years and sex. Samples came from the ongoing ImmuneRACE study (first 160 participants) plus 1,254 subjects from 6 global collaborators. Subjects who had been exposed to COVID-19, were actively infected with it, or had recovered from it provided the deeply sampled blood TCRbeta repertoires that made up the dataset. The prospective study material was composed of cDNA or gDNA derived from T cells, B-cell-depleted T cells, or PBMCs. Where HLA class I and class II types were available, the types were taken from metadata supplied by the sample provider, not from assay-based typing. Broad study findings and their caveats: The amount of clinical and demographic metadata varied by source and participant and was provided uncurated.

Collaborating institutions collected whole blood in K2EDTA tubes following their own protocols. For TCRbeta analysis, collaborators shipped samples as frozen whole blood, isolated PBMCs, or DNA extracted from either of those sample types. The germline V gene sets CDR1 to MGHRA and CDR2 to YSYEKL. Between the V and J ends, shortened by 2 bases and 1 base respectively, the junction contains 8 bases. The CDR3, from cysteine to phenylalanine, totals 15 residues. The read is trimmed to its CDR3 DNA, 45 bases read in frame from base 1. Details on this clone: What this receptor recognizes is not known. The sample holds no much larger clone one base away, and base qualities are not on file.

The immunoSEQ Assay, a bias-controlled multiplex PCR, was used to amplify TCRbeta CDR3 regions from genomic DNA. The original pipeline was this. The number of nucleated cells in each sample was estimated by amplification of reference gene primers within the assay. To quantify the absolute abundance of each unique TCRbeta CDR3 rearrangement, sequence reads were collapsed and filtered. For each sample, productive Simpson clonality was calculated by taking the square root of Simpson's diversity index across productive rearrangements. TCRdb took this table from immuneACCESS and kept in-frame rearrangements with V and J called. Such tables lack part of the clones; where checked against another copy, unresolved V genes explain under half of the gap, and the rest is unexplained. The DNA was the basis for D and trimming; V, J and clone size are from that table. This sample is represented by 81,000 or so clones; roughly 86% of them were singletons. 8% of the sample goes to the ten largest clones.

The sequence is built from TRBV4-1 and TRBJ2-2; the D region possibly corresponds to TRBD1 (6 bases align). This clonotype originated in a man between 50 and 59 years old with active COVID-19. The sample consisted of peripheral blood. CDR3 reads: CASSQNRVNTGELFF. In nucleotide form, the sequence is TGCGCCAGCAGCCAAAACAGGGTGAACACCGGGGAGCTGTTTTTT.